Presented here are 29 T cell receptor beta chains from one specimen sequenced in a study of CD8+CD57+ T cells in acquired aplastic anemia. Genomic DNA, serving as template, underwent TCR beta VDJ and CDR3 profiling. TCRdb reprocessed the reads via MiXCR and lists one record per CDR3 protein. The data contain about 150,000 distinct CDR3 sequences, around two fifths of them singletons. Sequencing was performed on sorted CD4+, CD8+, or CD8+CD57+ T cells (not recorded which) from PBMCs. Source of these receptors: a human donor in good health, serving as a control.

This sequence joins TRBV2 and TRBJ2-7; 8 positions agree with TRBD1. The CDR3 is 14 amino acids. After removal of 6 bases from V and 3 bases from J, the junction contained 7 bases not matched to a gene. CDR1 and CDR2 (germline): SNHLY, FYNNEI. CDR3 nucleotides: TGTGCCAGCAGAGATCCGGGACAGGACTACGAGCAGTACTTC. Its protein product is CASRDPGQDYEQYF.

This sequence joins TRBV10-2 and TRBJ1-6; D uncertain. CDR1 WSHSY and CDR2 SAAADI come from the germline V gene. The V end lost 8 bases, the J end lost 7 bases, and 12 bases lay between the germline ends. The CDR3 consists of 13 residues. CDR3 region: CASRLGLNSPLHF. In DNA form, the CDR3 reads TGCGCCAGCCGCTTGGGGTTGAATTCACCCCTCCACTTT.

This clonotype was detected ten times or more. In DNA, the CDR3 is TGCAGCGTTGAATATAGGCGCGGGAGCGGGGTGTACAATGAGCAGTTCTTC. Translated, it gives CSVEYRRGSGVYNEQFF. This rearrangement joins TRBV29-1 to TRBJ2-1; TRBD2 aligns across 7 bases. The CDR3 is 17 amino acids. From germline, CDR1 is SQVTM and CDR2 ANQGSEA. Trimming at V came to 2 bases and at J to 4 bases, leaving 14 bases not matched to a gene.

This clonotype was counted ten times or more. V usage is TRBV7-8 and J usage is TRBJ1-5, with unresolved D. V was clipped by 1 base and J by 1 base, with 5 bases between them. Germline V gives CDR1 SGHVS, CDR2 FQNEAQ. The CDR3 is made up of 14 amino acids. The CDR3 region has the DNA TGTGCCAGCAGCTTAGGGCCCAGCAATCAGCCCCAGCATTTT. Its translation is CASSLGPSNQPQHF.

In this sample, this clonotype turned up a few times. This chain's CDR3 is CASSPGVDKNIQYF. The CDR3 DNA sequence: TGTGCCAGCTCACCCGGGGTTGACAAAAACATTCAGTACTTC. The rearrangement uses TRBV18 and TRBJ2-4; D perhaps matches TRBD2 (5 bases). The germline V and J ends were trimmed by 3 bases and 3 bases, with 9 bases remaining between them. This CDR3 region has 14 residues. Germline V gene sequence: CDR1 KGHSH, CDR2 LQKENI.

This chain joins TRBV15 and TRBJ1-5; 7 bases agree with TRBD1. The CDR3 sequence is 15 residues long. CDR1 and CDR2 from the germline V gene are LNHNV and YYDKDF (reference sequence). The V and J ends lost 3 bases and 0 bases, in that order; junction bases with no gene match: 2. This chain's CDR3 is CATSRDRTSNQPQHF. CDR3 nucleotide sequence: TGTGCCACCAGCAGGGACAGGACTAGCAATCAGCCCCAGCATTTT.

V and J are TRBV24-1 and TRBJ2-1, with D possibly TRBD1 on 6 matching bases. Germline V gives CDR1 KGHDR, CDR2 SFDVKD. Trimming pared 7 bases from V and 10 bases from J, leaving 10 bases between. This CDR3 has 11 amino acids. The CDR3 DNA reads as TGTGCCACCAGCATCACAGGGGAGCAGTTCTTC. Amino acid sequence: CATSITGEQFF.

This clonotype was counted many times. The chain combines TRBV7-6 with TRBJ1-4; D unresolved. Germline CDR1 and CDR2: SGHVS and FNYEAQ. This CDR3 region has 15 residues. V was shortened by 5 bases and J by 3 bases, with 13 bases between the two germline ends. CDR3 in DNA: TGTGCCAGCAGCCCCGAGGGAACCGCTAATGAAAAACTGTTTTTT. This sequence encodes CASSPEGTANEKLFF.

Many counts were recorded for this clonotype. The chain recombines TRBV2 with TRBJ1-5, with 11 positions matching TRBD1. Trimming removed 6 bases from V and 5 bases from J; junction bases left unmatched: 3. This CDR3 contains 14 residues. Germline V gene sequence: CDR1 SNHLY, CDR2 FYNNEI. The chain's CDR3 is CASRGTGGYQPQHF. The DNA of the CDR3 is TGTGCCAGCAGGGGGACAGGGGGTTATCAGCCCCAGCATTTT.

The chain's CDR3 is CASSLGLSRGAGETQYF. CDR3 DNA: TGTGCCAGCAGTTTGGGACTCTCGCGGGGGGCCGGAGAGACCCAGTACTTC. The chain has TRBV19 and TRBJ2-5; 8 bases are shared with TRBD2. The CDR3 has 17 amino acids. Losses at the gene ends were 9 bases for V and 4 bases for J; bases not matched to a gene: 19. Per germline, CDR1 LNHDA and CDR2 SQIVND (reference sequence).

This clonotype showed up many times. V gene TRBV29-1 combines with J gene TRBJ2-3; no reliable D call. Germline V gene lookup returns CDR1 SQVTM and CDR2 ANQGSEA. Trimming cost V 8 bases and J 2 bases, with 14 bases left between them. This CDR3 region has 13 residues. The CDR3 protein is CSSGQIVTDTQYF. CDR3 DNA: TGCAGCTCTGGCCAGATCGTCACAGATACGCAGTATTTT.

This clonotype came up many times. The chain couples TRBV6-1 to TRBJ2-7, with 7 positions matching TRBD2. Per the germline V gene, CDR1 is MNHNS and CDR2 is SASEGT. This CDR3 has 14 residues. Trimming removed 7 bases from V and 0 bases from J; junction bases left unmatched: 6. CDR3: CASTGGRNSYEQYF. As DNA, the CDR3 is TGTGCCAGCACGGGGGGAAGGAACTCCTACGAGCAGTACTTC.

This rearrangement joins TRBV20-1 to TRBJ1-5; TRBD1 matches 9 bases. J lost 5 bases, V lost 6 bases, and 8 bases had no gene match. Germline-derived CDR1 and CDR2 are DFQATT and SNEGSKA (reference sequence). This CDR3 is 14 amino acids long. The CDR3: CSARGTGRHQPQHF. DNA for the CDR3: TGCAGTGCCCGTGGGACAGGGAGGCATCAGCCCCAGCATTTT.

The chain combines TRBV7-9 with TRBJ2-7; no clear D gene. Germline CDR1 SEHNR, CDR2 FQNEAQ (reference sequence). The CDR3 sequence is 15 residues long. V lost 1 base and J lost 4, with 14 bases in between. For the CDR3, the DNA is TGTGCCAGCAGCTTAGGTCGGGCAGGTCTATACGAGCAGTACTTC. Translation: CASSLGRAGLYEQYF. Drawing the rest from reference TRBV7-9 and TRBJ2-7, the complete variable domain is DTGVSQNPRHKITKRGQNVTFRCDPISEHNRLYWYRQTLGQGPEFLTYFQNEAQLEKSRLLSDRFSAERPKGSFSTLEIQRTEQGDSAMYLCASSLGRAGLYEQYFGPGTRLTVT.

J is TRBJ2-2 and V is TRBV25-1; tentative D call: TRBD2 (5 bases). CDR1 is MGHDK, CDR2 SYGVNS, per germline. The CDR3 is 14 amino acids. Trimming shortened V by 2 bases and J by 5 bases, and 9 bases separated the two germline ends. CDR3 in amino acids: CASSEARETGELFF. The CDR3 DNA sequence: TGTGCCAGCAGTGAAGCTAGGGAGACCGGGGAGCTGTTTTTT. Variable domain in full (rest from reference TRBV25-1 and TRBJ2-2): EADIYQTPRYLVIGTGKKITLECSQTMGHDKMYWYQQDPGMELHLIHYSYGVNSTEKGDLSSESTVSRIRTEHFPLTLESARPSHTSQYLCASSEARETGELFFGEGSRLTVL.

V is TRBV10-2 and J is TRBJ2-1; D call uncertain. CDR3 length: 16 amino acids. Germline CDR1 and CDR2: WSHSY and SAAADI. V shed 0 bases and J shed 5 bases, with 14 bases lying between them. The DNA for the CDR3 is TGCGCCAGCAGTGAGTCGTCTGCCGGACGTCACAATGAGCAGTTCTTC. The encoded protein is CASSESSAGRHNEQFF.

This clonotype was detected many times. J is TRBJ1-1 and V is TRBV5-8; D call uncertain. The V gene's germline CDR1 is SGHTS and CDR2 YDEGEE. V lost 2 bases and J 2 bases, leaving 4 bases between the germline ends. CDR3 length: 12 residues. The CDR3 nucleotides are TGTGCCAGCAGCTTACAAAACACTGAAGCTTTCTTT. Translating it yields CASSLQNTEAFF.

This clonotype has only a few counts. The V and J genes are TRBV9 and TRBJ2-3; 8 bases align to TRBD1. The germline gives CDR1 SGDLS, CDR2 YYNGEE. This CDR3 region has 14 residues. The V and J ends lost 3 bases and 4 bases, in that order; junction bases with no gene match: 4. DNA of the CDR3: TGTGCCAGCAGCGCCGGACAGGGACCAGATACGCAGTATTTT. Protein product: CASSAGQGPDTQYF.

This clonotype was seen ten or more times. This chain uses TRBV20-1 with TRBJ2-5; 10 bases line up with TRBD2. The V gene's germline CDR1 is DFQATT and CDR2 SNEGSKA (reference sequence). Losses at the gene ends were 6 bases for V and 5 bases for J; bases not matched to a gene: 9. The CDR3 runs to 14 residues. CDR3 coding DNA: TGCAGTGCGGAGCTAGCGGGGGTGGAGGAGACCCAGTACTTC. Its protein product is CSAELAGVEETQYF.

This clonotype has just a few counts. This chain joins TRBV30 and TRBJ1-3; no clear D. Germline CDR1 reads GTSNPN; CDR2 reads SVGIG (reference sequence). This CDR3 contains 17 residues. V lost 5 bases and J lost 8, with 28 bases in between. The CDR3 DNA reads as TGTGCCTGGGGGAATAGTGCAGCTCTTAACTCCTGGGACACCATATATTTT. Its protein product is CAWGNSAALNSWDTIYF.

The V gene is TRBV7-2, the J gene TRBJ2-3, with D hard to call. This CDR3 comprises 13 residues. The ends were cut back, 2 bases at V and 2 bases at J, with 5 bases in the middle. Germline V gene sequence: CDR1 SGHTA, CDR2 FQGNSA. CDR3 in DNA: TGTGCCAGCAGCTTATCATACACAGATACGCAGTATTTT. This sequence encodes CASSLSYTDTQYF.

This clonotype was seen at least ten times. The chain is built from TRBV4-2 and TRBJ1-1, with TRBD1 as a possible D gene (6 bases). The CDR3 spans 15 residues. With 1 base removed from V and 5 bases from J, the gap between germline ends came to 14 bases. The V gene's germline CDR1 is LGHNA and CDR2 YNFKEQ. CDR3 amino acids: CASSQVGDMVTEAFF. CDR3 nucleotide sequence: TGTGCCAGCAGCCAAGTTGGGGACATGGTGACTGAAGCTTTCTTT.

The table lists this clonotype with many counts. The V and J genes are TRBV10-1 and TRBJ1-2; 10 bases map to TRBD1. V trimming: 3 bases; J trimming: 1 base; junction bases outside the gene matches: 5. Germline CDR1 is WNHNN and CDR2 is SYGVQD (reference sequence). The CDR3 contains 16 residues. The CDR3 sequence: CASSESRDRGNYGYTF. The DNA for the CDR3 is TGCGCCAGCAGTGAATCCCGGGACAGGGGTAACTATGGCTACACCTTC.

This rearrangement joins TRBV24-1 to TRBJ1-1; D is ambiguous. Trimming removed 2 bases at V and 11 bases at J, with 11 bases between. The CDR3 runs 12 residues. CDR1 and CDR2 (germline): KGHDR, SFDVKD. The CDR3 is CATSDSARKAFF. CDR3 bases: TGTGCCACCAGTGATTCCGCGCGGAAGGCTTTCTTT.

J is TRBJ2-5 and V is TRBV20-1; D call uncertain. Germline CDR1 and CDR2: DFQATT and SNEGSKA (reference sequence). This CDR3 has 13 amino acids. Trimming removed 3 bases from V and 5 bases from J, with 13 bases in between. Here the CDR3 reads CSARPPVAETQYF. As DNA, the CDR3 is TGCAGTGCTAGGCCCCCGGTGGCGGAGACCCAGTACTTC.

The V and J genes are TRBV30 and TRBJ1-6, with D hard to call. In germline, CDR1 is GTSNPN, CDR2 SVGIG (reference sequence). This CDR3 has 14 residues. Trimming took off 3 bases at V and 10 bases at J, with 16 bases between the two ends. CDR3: CAWSAAGFGSPLHF. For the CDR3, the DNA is TGTGCCTGGAGCGCCGCAGGATTCGGGTCACCCCTCCACTTT.

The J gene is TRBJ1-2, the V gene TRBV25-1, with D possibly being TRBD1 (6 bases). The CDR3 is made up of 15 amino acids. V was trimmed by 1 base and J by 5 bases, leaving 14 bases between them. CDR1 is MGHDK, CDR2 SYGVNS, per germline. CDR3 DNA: TGTGCCAGCAGTGAATGGGACAACTACTTATATGGCTACACCTTC. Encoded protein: CASSEWDNYLYGYTF.

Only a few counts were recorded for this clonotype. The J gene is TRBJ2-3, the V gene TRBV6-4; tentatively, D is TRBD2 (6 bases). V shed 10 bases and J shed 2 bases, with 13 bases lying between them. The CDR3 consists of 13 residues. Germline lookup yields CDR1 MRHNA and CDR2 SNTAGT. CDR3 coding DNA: TGTGCCACCTCTGGGCGGGACACAGATACGCAGTATTTT. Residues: CATSGRDTDTQYF.

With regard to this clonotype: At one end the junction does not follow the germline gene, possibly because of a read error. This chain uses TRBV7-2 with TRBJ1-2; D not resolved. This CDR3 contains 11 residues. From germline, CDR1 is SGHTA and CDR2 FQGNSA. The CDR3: CASSRDYGCTF. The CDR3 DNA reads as TGTGCCAGCAGCAGGGATTATGGCTGCACCTTC.